These T cell receptor beta chains were read from a single sample in a study of cytomegalovirus exposure and HLA in healthy donors. Assay used: immunoSEQ multiplex PCR; TCRdb lists only in-frame clones, some missing. The sample shows some 200,000 clones, around 81% of them seen only once. The material sequenced was PBMCs. Every receptor here comes from a woman in her thirties in good health and CMV-seronegative. The conserved cysteine and the conserved F or W are not part of the CDR3 here. The order of the fields is V gene, CDR3 protein.

>TRBV6-5
ASSYSYREDEKLF
>TRBV6-5
ASSYRRVEHNEQF
>TRBV25-1
ATGLGYNEQF
>TRBV28
ASSLYLGQGQSYGYT
>TRBV18
ASSPFALTNTGELF
>TRBV9
ASSVAAGAGYT
>TRBV28
ASSWERGEPNNEQF
>TRBV2
ASNRGGSRETQY
>TRBV25-1
ASSPGQSTSGANVLT
>TRBV25-1
ASSGQGSGALNEKLF
>TRBV27
ASSLGGEAF
>TRBV6-5
ASSSSGGYQETQY
>TRBV19
ASSPGLAGGGGVNEQF
>TRBV2
ASSDWAGFQHEQF
>TRBV7-2
ASSQNTNTGELF
>TRBV6-1
ASSARTGVNTGELF
>TRBV30
AWSLYPRVLEAF
>TRBV19
ASSYRDSLNTGELF
>TRBV29-1
SVEAPSTGTSGIEQY
>TRBV6-5
ASSYSGTQY
>TRBV7-8
ASSRLAGIVTDTQY
>TRBV19
ASSISDSYSNQPQH
>TRBV28
ASSVNLRTSGRRDNEQF
>TRBV7-6
ASSGRQMEGQF
>TRBV10-3
AISDFPRDNQPQH
>TRBV28
ASSFPTANTEAF
>TRBV5-1
ASRSGTSNTEAF
>TRBV10-2
ASTFGGVGRQQF